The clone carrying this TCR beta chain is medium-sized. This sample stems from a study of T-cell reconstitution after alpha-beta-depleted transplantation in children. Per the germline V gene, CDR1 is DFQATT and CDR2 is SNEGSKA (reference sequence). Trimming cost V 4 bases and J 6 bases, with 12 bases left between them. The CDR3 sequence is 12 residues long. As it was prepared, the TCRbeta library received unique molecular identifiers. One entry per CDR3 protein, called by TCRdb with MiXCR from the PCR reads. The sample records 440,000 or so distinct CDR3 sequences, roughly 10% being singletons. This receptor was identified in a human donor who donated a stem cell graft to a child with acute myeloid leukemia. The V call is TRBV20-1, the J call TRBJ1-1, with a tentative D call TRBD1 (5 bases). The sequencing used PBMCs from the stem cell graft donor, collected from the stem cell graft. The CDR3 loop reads CSATRAGPEAFF. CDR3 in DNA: TGCAGTGCTACCAGGGCCGGGCCTGAAGCTTTCTTT.